Given below is one T cell receptor (beta chain) in context. After extraction with the RNeasy kit, roughly 0.45 to 1 ug of the RNA was reverse transcribed using random hexamers. TCRdb processed the immunoSEQ multiplex PCR reads anew with MiXCR; each CDR3 protein has one entry. The table shows around 160,000 distinct CDR3 sequences, with about 94% occurring only once. The CDR3 contains 13 residues. V dropped 0 bases and J dropped 8 bases, with 6 bases sitting between them. The V gene's germline CDR1 is SGHDT and CDR2 YYEEEE. This sample is drawn from a study of CD8 T cells in Susac syndrome. The receptor was derived from a human donor in good health. Sequencing was performed on CD4+ T cells from PBMCs. The J gene is TRBJ1-6, the V gene TRBV5-6; no firm D call. The chain's CDR3 is CASSLGADSPLHF. The CDR3, as DNA: TGTGCCAGCAGCTTGGGTGCAGATTCACCCCTCCACTTT.